This T cell receptor (beta chain) was sequenced in a study of OX40 agonist ivuxolimab in advanced cancers. The overall study: Prior checkpoint blockade (anti-PD-1, anti-PD-L1 or anti-CTLA-4) was permitted; over 30% had it. Study findings and constraints: Researchers report that CD8+ T cells had, on average, more expanded clones than CD4+. Near-lowest levels of clonal expansion characterized partial responders at 0.1-3.0 mg/kg.

This table comes from immunoSEQ multiplex PCR, and its TCRdb copy is limited to in-frame clones, with some not included. The sample includes approximately 60,000 clones, 70% to 90% of them seen just once. Worth noting for this clone: What it binds is unknown.

Unmatched junction bases numbered 10, after V lost 4 bases and J lost 7 bases. Per the germline V gene, CDR1 is SGHRS and CDR2 is YFSETQ. This CDR3 is built from 15 residues. This sample comprised CD4+ or CD8+ T cells sorted from blood, obtained in a trial of the OX40 agonist ivuxolimab. The chain employs TRBV5-1 and TRBJ2-1; 8 bases match TRBD2. This TCR was sampled from an adult with an advanced solid tumor such as melanoma, head and neck, liver or kidney cancer. CDR3 coding DNA: TGCGCCAGCAGCCACGGAGCGGGAGCGTGGAATGAGCAGTTCTTC. This sequence encodes CASSHGAGAWNEQFF.